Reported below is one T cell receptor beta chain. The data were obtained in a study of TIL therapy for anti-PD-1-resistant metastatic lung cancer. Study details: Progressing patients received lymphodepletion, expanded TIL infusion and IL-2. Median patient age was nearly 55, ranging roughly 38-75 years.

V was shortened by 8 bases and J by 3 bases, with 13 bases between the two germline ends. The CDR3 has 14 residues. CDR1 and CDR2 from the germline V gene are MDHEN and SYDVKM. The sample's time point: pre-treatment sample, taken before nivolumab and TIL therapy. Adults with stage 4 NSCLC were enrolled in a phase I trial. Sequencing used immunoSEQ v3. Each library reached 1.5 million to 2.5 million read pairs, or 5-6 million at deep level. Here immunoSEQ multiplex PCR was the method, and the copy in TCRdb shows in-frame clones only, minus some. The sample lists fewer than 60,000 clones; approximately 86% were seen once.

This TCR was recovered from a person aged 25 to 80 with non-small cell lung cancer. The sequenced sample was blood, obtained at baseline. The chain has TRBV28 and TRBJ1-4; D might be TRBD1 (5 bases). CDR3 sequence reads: CASGILGANEKLFF. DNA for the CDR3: TGTGCCAGCGGTATACTGGGGGCTAATGAAAAACTGTTTTTT.